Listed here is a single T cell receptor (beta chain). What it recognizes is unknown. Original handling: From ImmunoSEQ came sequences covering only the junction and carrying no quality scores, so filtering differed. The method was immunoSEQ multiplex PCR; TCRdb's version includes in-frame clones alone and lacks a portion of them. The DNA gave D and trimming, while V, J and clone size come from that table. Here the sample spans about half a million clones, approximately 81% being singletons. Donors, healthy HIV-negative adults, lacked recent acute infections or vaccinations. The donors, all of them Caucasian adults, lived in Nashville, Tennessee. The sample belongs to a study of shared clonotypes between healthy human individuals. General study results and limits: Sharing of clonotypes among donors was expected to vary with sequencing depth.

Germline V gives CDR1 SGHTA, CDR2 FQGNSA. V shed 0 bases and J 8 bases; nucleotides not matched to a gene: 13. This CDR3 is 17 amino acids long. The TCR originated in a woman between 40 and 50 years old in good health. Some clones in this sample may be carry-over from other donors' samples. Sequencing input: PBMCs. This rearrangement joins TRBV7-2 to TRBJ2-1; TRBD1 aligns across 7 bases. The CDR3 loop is CASSLAAQGIGLDEQFF. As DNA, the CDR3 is TGTGCCAGCAGCTTAGCCGCACAGGGGATAGGGTTGGATGAGCAGTTCTTC.